The source of this T cell receptor beta chain is a study of PD-1 blockade in classical Hodgkin lymphoma. Study-wide points: As was reported, newly diagnosed patients showed lower baseline TCR diversity than healthy donors did.

Every single patient, without exception, relapsed after autologous stem cell transplantation, and brentuximab vedotin exposure varied. The study recorded best responses of complete response, partial response or progressive disease. As for this clone: Its antigen is currently unknown.

CDR3 size: 14 residues. Germline V CDR1 and CDR2: MGHRA, YSYEKL. V was pared by 4 bases and J by 1 base, with 9 bases between. Method: immunoSEQ multiplex PCR; TCRdb's copy keeps in-frame clones and lacks some. The repertoire includes roughly 20,000 clones, less than 85% of them detected once, and roughly 6.4% sits in the top ten. V and J are TRBV4-1 and TRBJ2-3; D may be TRBD1 or TRBD2 (5 bases each). This receptor was identified in a human donor with classical Hodgkin lymphoma. Sequenced material: peripheral blood mononuclear cells (PBMCs), taken at baseline. The CDR3 DNA follows: TGCGCCAGCAGCCTACGGGACGGCACAGATACGCAGTATTTT. Amino acids: CASSLRDGTDTQYF.